Listed below are T cell receptor beta chains from one sample, sequenced in a study of blood T cell repertoires in COVID-19. TCRdb keeps only in-frame clones here, not all; method: immunoSEQ multiplex PCR. Of 25,000 to 30,000 clones listed, about three quarters are singletons. Sequencing used peripheral blood. The receptors here all came from a boy aged 2-15 years with active or convalescent COVID-19. The CDR3 runs from the conserved cysteine through the conserved F or W. A D gene is named only where the DNA matches it firmly. Not all rows give a size; the values are once, few, many and, for expanded clones, a class.

j_gene,d_gene,abundance,v_gene,CDR3nt,CDR3aa
TRBJ2-3,-,medium-sized,TRBV7-2,TGTGCCAGCAGCTTAGTTTGGGGCTCCACAGATACGCAGTATTTT,CASSLVWGSTDTQYF
TRBJ1-3,TRBD1,-,TRBV2,TGTGCCAGCAGACGGACCAGGGGGTATGGAAACACCATATATTTT,CASRRTRGYGNTIYF
TRBJ2-2,-,few,TRBV6-5,TGTGCCAGCAGGGTAGGAGGGGCGAACACCGGGGAGCTGTTTTTT,CASRVGGANTGELFF
TRBJ1-1,-,-,TRBV28,TGTGCCAGCAGTTTAAGTAGACGAAATCAATTATTACGGGACACTGAAGCTTTCTTT,CASSLSRRNQLLRDTEAFF
TRBJ2-1,-,-,TRBV18,TGTGCCAGCTCACCTACAGGGTCCCCCTACAATGAGCAGTTCTTC,CASSPTGSPYNEQFF
TRBJ1-3,TRBD1,-,TRBV5-1,TGCGCCAGCAGCTTGGGGACAGGGGGCTCTGGAAACACCATATATTTT,CASSLGTGGSGNTIYF
TRBJ1-3,TRBD1,large,TRBV29-1,TGCAGCGTCAAGGGACAGGGGAAAGGAAACACCATATATTTT,CSVKGQGKGNTIYF
TRBJ1-5,TRBD1,few,TRBV27,TGTGCCAGCAGTATCGACAGGGGGCTAAATCAGCCCCAGCATTTT,CASSIDRGLNQPQHF
TRBJ1-6,TRBD1,-,TRBV11-3,TGTGCCAGCAGCTTGGGGGACAGTTCACCCCTCCACTTT,CASSLGDSSPLHF
TRBJ1-2,TRBD1,few,TRBV9,TGTGCCAGCAGCGTAGGTTGGGGATTACAGGGGAACTATGGCTACACCTTC,CASSVGWGLQGNYGYTF
TRBJ2-7,TRBD1,-,TRBV9,TGTGCCAGCAGCGAGGGGGACAGGGGGCATGAGCAGTACTTC,CASSEGDRGHEQYF
TRBJ2-1,TRBD1,-,TRBV3-1/TRBV3-2,TGTGCCAGCAGCCATTTCCGGGACAGGGGTTATGAGCAGTTCTTC,CASSHFRDRGYEQFF
TRBJ1-1,-,-,TRBV28,TGTGCCAGCAGTTTTTCCTCCACAGGGAACACTGAAGCTTTCTTT,CASSFSSTGNTEAFF
TRBJ2-2,TRBD2,-,TRBV5-1,TGCGCCAGCAGCTGGACTAGCGGGAGTCCGAGCCACGGGGAGCTGTTTTTT,CASSWTSGSPSHGELFF
TRBJ1-5,TRBD1,-,TRBV6-5,TGTGCCAGCAGTTCGGACAGGGGGCAGATCAATCAGCCCCAGCATTTT,CASSSDRGQINQPQHF
TRBJ1-1,TRBD1,-,TRBV10-2,TGCGCCAGCAGGGGGTCTCGACAGGGTGGCACTGAAGCTTTCTTT,CASRGSRQGGTEAFF
TRBJ1-5,TRBD1,-,TRBV27,TGTGCCAGCAGTCCCACCGAGATCGGAGGGGGCGCGGGCAATCAGCCCCAGCATTTT,CASSPTEIGGGAGNQPQHF
TRBJ2-1,TRBD2,-,TRBV6-6,TGTGCCAGCATCTCCGGGACTAGCGCCCACAATGAGCAGTTCTTC,CASISGTSAHNEQFF
TRBJ2-3,-,-,TRBV25-1,TGTGCCAGCAGTGAAGGGGGGGGGCCTTCGAGAGATACGCAGTATTTT,CASSEGGGPSRDTQYF
TRBJ2-1,TRBD2,-,TRBV6-6,TGTGCCAGCAGTTTTGGACTAGCGGGAAATGAGCAGTTCTTC,CASSFGLAGNEQFF
TRBJ2-1,-,-,TRBV4-3,TGCGCCAGCAGCCAAGAAGAAGGCAGGACCTACAATGAGCAGTTCTTC,CASSQEEGRTYNEQFF
TRBJ2-5,-,-,TRBV28,TGTGCCAGCAGCATGAGGAAGGGACACAAACGTGGGGAAGAGACCCAGTACTTC,CASSMRKGHKRGEETQYF
TRBJ1-1,-,-,TRBV2,TGTGCCAGCAGGGGACAAGGAGTAAAAGCTTTCTTT,CASRGQGVKAFF
TRBJ2-3,TRBD2,once,TRBV28,TGTGCCAGCAGTTTCGGGGCTAGCGGTAGCACAGATACGCAGTATTTT,CASSFGASGSTDTQYF
TRBJ1-1,TRBD1,-,TRBV6-5,TGTGCCAGCTGTCGGGACACAGGGGGCACTGAAGCTTTCTTT,CASCRDTGGTEAFF
TRBJ2-1,-,-,TRBV7-9,TGTGCCAGCAGCGCTTTCTTAGAGGGCGATGAGCAGTTCTTC,CASSAFLEGDEQFF
TRBJ2-7,TRBD1,-,TRBV6-6,TGTGCCAGCCGCTTACAGGGACAGGCCTACGAGCAGTACTTC,CASRLQGQAYEQYF
TRBJ1-2,-,-,TRBV6-2/TRBV6-3,TGTGCCAGCAGTTACGGACAGCTACAGGGCTACACCTTC,CASSYGQLQGYTF
TRBJ1-5,TRBD1,few,TRBV28,TGTGCCAGCAAGTGGTCAGGGGGGAGCAATCAGCCCCAGCATTTT,CASKWSGGSNQPQHF
TRBJ2-7,TRBD1,-,TRBV7-2,TGTGCCAGCAGCTCCGGGACAGGGTACGAGCAGTACTTC,CASSSGTGYEQYF
TRBJ1-6,-,-,TRBV5-1,TGCGCCAGCAGGACGGGTTCTTACTCCTATAATTCACCCCTCCACTTT,CASRTGSYSYNSPLHF
TRBJ1-3,TRBD1,-,TRBV3-1/TRBV3-2,TGTGCCAGCAGCCGCAGGGGCGGGACAGGGGCTGGAAACACCATATATTTT,CASSRRGGTGAGNTIYF